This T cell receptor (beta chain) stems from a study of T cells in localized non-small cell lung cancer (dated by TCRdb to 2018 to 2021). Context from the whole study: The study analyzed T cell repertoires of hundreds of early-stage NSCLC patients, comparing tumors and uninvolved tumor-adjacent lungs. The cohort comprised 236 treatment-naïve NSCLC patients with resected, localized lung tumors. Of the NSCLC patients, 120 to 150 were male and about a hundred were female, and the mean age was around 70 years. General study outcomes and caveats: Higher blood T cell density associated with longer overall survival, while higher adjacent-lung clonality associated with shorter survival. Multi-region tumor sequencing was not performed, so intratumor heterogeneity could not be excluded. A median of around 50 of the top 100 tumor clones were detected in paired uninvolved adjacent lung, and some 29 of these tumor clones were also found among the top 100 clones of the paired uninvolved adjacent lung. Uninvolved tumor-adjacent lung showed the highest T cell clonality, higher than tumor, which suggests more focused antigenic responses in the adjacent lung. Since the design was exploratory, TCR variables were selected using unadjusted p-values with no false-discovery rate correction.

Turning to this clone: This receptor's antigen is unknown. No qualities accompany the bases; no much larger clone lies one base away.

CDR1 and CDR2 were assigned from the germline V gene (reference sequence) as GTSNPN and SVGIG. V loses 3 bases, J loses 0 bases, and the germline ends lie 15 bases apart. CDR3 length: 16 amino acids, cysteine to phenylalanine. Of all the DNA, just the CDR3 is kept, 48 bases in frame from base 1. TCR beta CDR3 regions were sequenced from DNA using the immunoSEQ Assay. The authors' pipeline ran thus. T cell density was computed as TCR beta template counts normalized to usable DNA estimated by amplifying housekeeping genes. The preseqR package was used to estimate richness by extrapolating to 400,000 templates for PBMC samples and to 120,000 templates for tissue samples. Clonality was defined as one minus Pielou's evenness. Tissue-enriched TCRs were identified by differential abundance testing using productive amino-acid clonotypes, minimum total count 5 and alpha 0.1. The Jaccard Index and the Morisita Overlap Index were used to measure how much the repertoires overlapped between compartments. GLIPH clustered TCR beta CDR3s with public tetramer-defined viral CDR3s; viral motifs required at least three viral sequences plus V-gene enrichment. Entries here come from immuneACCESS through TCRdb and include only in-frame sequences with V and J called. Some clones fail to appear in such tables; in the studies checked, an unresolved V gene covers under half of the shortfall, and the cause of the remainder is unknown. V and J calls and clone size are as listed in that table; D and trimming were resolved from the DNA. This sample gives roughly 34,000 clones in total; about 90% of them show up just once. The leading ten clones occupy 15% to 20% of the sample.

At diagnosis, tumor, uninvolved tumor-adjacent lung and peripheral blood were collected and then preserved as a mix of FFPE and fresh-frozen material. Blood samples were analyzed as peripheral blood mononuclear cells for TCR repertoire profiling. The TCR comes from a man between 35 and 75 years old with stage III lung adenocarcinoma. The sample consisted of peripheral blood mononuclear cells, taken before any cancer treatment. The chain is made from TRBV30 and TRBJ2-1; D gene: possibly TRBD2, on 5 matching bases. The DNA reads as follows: TGTGCCTGGAGCGCTTCGGACTTGAGCTCCTACAATGAGCAGTTCTTC. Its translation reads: CAWSASDLSSYNEQFF.